The clone carrying this T cell receptor beta chain was picked up a small number of times. Antigen unknown. This CDR3 comprises 17 residues. The junction had 9 bases not matched to a gene; V was cut back by 2 bases and J by 2 bases. The V gene's germline CDR1 is LNHNV and CDR2 YYDKDF (reference sequence). The data belong to a study of T-cell memory formation after mild COVID-19. Study results and limitations: While clones contracting from day 15 to 85 were balanced between CD4 and CD8, later expanders leaned CD4+.

Constant-segment-primed 5'RACE gave TCR alpha and TCR beta cDNA libraries with sample barcodes and UMIs. TCRdb independently ran MiXCR on the 5' RACE reads; one entry per CDR3 protein. The sample yields a few hundred thousand distinct CDR3 sequences, 20% to 25% seen once. The V and J genes are TRBV15 and TRBJ1-5, with 7 bases fitting TRBD1. The sample was PBMCs or a T cell subset sorted from them (not recorded which). This sequence was found in an adult woman who had mild COVID-19 (a few samples of this study predate the infection). Cell type and time point are not known. The CDR3 DNA follows: TGTGCCACCAGCAGAACTCAGGGGGTACAGCGCAATCAGCCCCAGCATTTT. Translating it yields CATSRTQGVQRNQPQHF.